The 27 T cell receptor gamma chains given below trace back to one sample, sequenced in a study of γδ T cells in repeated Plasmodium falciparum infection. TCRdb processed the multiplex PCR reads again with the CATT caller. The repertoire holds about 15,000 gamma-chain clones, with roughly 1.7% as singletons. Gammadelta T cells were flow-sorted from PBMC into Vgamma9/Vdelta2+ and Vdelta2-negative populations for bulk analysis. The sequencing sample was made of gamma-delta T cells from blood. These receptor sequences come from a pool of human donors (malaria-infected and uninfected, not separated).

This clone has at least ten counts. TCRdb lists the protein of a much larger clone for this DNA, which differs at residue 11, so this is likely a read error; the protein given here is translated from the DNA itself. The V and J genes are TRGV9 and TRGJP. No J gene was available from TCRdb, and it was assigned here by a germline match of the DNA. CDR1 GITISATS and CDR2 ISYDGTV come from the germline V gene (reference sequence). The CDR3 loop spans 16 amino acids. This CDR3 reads CALWEATGLGEKIKVF. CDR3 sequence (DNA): TGTGCCTTGTGGGAGGCCACGGGGTTGGGCGAAAAAATCAAGGTATTT.

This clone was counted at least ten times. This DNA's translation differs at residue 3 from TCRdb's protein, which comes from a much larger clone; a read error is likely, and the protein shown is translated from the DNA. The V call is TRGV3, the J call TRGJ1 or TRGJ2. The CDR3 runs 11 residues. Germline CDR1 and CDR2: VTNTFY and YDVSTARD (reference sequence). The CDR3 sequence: CAAWVYYKKLF. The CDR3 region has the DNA TGTGCCGCCTGGGTTTATTATAAGAAACTCTTT.

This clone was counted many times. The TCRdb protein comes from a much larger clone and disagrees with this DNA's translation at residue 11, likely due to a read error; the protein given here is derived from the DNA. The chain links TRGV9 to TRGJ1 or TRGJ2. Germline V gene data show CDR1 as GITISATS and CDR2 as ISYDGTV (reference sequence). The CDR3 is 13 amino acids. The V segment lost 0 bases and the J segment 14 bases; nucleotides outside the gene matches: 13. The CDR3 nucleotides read TGTGCCTTGTGGGAGGTGCCTATAAGGAAGGAACTCTTT. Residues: CALWEVPIRKELF.

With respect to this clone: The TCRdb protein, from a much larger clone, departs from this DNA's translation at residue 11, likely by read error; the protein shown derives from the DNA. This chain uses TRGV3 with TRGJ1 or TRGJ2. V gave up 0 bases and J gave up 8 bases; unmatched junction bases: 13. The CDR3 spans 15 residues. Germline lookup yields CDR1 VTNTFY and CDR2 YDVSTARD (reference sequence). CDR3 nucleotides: TGTGCCACCTGGGACAGGCGTGCGAGATATCATAAGAAACTCTTT. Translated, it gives CATWDRRARYHKKLF.

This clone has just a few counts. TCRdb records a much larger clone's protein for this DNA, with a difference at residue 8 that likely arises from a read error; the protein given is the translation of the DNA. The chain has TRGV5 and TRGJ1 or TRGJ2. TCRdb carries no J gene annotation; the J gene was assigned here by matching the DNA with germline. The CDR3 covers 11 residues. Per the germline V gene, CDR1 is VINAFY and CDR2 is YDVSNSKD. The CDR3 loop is CATPLSYRKLF. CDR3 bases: TGTGCCACCCCATTATCTTATAGGAAACTCTTT.

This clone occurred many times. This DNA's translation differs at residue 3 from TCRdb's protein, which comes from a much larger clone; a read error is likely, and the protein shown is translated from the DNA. The CDR3 loop reads CASWDSVHYKKLF. The CDR3 bases are TGTGCCTCCTGGGATTCTGTCCATTATAAGAAACTCTTT. The chain links TRGV4 to TRGJ1 or TRGJ2. CDR1 EGSTGY and CDR2 YDSYTSSV come from the germline V gene. The CDR3 contains 13 residues.

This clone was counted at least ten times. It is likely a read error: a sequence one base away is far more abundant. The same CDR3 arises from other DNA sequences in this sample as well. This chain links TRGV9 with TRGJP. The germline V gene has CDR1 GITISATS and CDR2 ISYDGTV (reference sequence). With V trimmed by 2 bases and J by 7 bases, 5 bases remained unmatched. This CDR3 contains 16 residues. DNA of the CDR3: TGTGCCTTGTGGGAGGCAGAGGAGTTGGGCAAAAAAATCAAGGTATTT. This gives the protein CALWEAEELGKKIKVF.

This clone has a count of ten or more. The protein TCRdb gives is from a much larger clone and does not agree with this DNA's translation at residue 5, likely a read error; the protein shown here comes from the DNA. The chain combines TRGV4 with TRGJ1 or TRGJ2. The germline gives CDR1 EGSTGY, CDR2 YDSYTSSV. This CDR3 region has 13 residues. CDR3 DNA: TGTGCCACCTGGGTTGGGCGTTATTATAAGAAACTCTTT. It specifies CATWVGRYYKKLF.

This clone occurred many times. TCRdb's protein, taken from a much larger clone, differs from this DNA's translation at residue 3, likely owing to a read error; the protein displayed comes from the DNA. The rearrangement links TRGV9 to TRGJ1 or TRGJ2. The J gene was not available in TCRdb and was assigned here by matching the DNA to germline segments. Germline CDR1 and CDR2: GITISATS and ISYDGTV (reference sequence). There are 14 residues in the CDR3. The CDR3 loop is CAVWEVWNYYKKLF. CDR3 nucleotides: TGTGCCGTGTGGGAGGTGTGGAATTATTATAAGAAACTCTTT.

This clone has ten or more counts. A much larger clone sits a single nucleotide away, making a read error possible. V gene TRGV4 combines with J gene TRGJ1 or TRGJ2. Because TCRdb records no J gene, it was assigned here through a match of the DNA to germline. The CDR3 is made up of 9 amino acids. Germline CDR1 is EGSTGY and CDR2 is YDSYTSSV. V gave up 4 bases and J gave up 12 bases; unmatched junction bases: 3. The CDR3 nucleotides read TGTGCCACCTGGGAAGTGAAACTCTTT. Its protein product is CATWEVKLF.

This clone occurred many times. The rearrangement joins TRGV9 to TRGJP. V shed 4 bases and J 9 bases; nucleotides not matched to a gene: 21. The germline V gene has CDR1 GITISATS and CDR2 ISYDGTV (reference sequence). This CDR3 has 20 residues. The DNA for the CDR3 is TGTGCCTTGTGGGATTCCCACCGTCGACCCGAGGGGTTGGGCAAAAAAATCAAGGTATTT. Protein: CALWDSHRRPEGLGKKIKVF.

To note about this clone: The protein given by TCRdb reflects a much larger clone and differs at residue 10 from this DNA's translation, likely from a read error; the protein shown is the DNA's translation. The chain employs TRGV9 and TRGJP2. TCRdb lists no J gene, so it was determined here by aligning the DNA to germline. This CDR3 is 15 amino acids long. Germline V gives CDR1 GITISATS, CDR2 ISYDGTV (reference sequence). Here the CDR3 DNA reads TGTGCCTTGTGGGAGCCGGTCGGTAGTAATTGGATCAAGACGTTT. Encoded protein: CALWEPVGSNWIKTF.

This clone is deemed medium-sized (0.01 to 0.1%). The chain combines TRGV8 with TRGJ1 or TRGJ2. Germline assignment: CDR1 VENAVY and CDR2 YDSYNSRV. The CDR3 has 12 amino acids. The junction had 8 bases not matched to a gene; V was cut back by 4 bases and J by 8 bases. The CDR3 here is CATWDGRDKKLF. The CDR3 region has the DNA TGTGCCACCTGGGACGGTCGGGATAAGAAACTCTTT.

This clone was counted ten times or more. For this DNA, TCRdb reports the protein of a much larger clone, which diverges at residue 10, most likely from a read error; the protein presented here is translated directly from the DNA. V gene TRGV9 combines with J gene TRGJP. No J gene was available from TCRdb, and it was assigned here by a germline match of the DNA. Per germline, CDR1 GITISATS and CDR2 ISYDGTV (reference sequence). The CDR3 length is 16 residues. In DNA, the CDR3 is TGTGCCTTGTGGGAGTCCCAAGAGTTGAGCAAAAAAATCAAGGTATTT. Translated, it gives CALWESQELSKKIKVF.

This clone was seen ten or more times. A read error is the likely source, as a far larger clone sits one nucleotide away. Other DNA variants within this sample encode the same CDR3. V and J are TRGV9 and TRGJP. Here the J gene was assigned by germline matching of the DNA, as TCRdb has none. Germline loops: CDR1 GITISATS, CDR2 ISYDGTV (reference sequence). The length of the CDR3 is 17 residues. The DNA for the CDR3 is TGCGCCTTGTGGGACCCCGCCCAAGAGTTGGGCAAAAAAATCAAGGTATTT. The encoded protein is CALWDPAQELGKKIKVF.

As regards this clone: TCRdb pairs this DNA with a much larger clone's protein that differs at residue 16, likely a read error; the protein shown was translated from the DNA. The CDR3 DNA is TGTGCCTTGTGGGAGGAGATACAAGAGTTGGGCAAAAAAATCAAGTTATTT. Amino acid sequence: CALWEEIQELGKKIKLF. This chain connects TRGV9 to TRGJP. CDR3 length: 17 residues. CDR1 and CDR2 from the germline V gene are GITISATS and ISYDGTV (reference sequence).

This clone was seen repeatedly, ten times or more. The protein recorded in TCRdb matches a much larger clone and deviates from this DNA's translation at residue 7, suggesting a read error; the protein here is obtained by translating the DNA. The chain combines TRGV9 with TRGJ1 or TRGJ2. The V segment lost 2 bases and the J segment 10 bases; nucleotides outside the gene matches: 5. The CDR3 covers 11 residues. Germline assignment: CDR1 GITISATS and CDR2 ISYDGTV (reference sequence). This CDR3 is CALWEGLKKLF. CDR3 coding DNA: TGTGCCTTGTGGGAGGGTTTGAAGAAACTCTTT.

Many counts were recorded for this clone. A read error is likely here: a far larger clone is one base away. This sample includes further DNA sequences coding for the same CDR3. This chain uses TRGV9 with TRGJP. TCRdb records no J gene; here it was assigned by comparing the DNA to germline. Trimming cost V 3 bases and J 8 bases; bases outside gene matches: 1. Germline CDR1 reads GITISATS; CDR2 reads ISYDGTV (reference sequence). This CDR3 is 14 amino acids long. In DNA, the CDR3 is TGTGCCTTGTGGGAGAAGTTGGGCAAAAAAATCAAGGTATTT. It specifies CALWEKLGKKIKVF.

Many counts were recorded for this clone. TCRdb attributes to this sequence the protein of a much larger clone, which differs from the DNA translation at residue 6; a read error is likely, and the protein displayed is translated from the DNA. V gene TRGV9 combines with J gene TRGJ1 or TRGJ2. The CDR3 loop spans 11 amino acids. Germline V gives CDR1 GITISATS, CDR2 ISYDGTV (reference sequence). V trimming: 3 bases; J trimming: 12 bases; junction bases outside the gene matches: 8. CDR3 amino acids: CALWEPPGKLF. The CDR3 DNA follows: TGTGCCTTGTGGGAGCCCCCGGGGAAACTCTTT.

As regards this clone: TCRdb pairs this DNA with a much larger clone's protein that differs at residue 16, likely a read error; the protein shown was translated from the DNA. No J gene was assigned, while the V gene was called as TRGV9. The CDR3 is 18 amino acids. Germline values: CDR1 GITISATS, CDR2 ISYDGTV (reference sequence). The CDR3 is CALWESNPQELGKKIEVF. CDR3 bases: TGTGCCTTGTGGGAGTCCAACCCTCAAGAGTTGGGCAAAAAAATCGAGGTATTT.

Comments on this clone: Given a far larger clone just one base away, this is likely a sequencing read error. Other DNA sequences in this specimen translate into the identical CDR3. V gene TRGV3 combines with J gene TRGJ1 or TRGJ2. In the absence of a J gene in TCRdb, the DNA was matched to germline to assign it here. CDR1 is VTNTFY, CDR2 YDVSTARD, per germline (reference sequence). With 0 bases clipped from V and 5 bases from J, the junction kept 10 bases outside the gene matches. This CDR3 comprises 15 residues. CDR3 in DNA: TGTGCCACCTGGGACAGGCGTGACGGGGATTATAAGAAACTCTTT. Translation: CATWDRRDGDYKKLF.

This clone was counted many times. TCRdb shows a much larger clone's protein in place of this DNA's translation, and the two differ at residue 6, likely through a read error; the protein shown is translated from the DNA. CDR3 amino acids: CATWDNKKKLF. As DNA, the CDR3 is TGTGCCACCTGGGATAACAAAAAGAAACTCTTT. The chain couples TRGV4 to TRGJ1 or TRGJ2. J was trimmed by 10 bases and V by 3 bases; bases with no gene match: 6. The CDR3 is made up of 11 amino acids. Looked up from germline, CDR1 is EGSTGY and CDR2 is YDSYTSSV.

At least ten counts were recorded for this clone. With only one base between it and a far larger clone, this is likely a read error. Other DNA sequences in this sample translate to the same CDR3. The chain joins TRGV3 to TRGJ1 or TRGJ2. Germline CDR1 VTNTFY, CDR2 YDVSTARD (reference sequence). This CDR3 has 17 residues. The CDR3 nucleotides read TGTGCCACCTGGGACAGGCGAGGGCTGTTGGGATATTATAAGAAGCTCTTT. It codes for CATWDRRGLLGYYKKLF.

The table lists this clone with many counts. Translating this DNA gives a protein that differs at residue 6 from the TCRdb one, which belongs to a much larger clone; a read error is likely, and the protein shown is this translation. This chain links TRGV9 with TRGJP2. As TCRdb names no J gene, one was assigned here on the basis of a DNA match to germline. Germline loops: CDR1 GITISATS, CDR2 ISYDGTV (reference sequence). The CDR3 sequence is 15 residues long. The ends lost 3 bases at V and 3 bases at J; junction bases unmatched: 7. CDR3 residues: CALWELVGSDWIKTF. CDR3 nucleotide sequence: TGTGCCTTGTGGGAGCTGGTCGGTAGTGATTGGATCAAGACGTTT.

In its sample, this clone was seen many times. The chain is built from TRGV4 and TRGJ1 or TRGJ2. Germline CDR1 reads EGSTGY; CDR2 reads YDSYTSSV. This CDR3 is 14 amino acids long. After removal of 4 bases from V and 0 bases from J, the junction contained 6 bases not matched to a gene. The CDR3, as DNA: TGTGCCACCTGGGAAGATTTGAATTATTATAAGAAACTCTTT. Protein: CATWEDLNYYKKLF.

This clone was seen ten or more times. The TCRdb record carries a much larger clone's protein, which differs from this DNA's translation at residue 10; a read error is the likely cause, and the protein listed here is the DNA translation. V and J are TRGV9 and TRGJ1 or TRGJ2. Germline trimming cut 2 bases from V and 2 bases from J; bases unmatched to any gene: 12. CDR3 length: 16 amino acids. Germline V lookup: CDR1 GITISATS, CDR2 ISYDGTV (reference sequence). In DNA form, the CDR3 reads TGTGCCTTGTGGGAGGCCCGGAAGTTCCATTATTATAAGAAACTCTTT. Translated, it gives CALWEARKFHYYKKLF.

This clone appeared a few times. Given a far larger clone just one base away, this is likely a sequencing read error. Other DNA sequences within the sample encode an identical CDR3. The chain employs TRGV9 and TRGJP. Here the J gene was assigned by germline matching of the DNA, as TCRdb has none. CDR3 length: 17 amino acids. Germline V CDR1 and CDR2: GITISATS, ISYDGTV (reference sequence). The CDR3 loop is CALWEAGRELGKKIKVF. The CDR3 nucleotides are TGTGCCTTGTGGGAGGCGGGACGAGAGTTGGGCAAAAAGATCAAGGTATTT.